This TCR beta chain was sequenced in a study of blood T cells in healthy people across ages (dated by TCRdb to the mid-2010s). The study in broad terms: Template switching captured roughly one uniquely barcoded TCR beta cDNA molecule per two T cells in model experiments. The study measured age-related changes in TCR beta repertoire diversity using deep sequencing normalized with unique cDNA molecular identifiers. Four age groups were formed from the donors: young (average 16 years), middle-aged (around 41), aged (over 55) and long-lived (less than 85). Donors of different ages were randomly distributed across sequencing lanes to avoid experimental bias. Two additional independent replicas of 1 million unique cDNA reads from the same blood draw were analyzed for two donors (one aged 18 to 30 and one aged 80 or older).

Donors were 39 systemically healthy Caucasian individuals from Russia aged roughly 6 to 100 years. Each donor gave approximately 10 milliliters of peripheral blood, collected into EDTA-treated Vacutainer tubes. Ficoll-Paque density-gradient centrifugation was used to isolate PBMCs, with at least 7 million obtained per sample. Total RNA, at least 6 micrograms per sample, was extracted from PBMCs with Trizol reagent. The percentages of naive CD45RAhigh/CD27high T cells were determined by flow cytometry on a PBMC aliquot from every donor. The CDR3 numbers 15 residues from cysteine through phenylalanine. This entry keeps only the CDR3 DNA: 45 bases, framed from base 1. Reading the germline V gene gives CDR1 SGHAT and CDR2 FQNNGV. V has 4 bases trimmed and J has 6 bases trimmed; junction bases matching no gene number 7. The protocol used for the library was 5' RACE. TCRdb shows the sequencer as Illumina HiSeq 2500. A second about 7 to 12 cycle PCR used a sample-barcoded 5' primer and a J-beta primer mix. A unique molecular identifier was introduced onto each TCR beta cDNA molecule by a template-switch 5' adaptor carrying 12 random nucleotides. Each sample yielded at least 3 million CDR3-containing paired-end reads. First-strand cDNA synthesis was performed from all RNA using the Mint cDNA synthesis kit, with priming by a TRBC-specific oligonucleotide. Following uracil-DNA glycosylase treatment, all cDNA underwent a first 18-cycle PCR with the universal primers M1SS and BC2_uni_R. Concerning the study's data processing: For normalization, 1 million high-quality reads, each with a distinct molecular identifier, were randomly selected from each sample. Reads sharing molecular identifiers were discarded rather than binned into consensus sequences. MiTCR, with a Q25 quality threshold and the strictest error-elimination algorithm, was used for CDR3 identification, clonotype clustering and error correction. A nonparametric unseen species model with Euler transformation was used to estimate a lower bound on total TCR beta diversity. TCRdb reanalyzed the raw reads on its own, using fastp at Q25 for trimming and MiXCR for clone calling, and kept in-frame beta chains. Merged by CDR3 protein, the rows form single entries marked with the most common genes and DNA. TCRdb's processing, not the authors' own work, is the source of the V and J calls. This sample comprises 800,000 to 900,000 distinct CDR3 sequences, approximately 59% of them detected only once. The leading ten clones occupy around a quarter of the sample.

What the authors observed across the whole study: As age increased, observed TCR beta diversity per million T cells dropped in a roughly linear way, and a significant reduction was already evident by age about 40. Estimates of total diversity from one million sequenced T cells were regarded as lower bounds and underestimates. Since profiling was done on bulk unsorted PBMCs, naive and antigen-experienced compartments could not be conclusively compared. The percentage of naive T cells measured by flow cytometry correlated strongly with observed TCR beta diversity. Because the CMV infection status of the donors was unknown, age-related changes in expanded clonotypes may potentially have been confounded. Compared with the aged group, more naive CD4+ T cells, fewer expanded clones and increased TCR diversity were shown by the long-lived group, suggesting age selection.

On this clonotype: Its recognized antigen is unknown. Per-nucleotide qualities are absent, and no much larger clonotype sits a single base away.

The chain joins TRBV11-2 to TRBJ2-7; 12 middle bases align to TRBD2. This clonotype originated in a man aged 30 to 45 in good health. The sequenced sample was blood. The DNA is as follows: TGTGCCAGCAGCTCTCGGACTAGCGGGGCTCGCGAGCAGTACTTC. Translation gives CASSSRTSGAREQYF.